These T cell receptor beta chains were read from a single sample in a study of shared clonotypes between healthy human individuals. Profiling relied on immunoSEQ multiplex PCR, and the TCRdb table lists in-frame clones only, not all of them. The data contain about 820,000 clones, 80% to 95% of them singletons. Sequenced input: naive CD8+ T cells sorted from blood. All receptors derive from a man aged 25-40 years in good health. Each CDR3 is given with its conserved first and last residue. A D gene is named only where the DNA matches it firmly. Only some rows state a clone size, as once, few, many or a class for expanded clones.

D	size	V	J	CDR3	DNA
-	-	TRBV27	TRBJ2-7	CASSPTGEGSYEQYF	TGTGCCAGCAGTCCGACAGGGGAGGGGTCCTACGAGCAGTACTTC
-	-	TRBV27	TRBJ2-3	CASSLLTDTQYF	TGTGCCAGCAGTTTGCTCACAGATACGCAGTATTTT
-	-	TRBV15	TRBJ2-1	CATSGWVQRDENEQFF	TGTGCCACCAGCGGATGGGTCCAACGGGATGAGAATGAGCAGTTCTTC
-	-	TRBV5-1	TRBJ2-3	CASSLAADTQYF	TGCGCCAGCAGCTTGGCCGCAGATACGCAGTATTTT
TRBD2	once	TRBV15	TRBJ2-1	CATSREPGLAANEQFF	TGTGCCACCAGCAGAGAGCCGGGACTAGCAGCCAATGAGCAGTTCTTC
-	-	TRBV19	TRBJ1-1	CASSIGASNTEAFF	TGTGCCAGTAGTATAGGGGCCTCGAACACTGAAGCTTTCTTT
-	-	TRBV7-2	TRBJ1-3	CASSLALGNTIYF	TGTGCCAGCAGCTTAGCGCTTGGAAACACCATATATTTT
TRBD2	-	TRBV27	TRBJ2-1	CASSLYREDNEQFF	TGTGCCAGCAGTTTATATCGGGAGGACAATGAGCAGTTCTTC
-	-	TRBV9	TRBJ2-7	CASSTYSGLNYEQYF	TGTGCCAGCAGTACATATAGCGGACTCAACTACGAGCAGTACTTC
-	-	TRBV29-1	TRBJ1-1	CSVSGTPDLGAFF	TGCAGCGTTTCCGGGACACCCGACCTTGGAGCTTTCTTT
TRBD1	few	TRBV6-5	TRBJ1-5	CASSSRQGVRNQPQHF	TGTGCCAGCAGTTCGAGACAGGGAGTGAGAAATCAGCCCCAGCATTTT
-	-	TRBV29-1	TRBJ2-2	CSVVWTSNTGELFF	TGCAGCGTTGTCTGGACAAGTAACACCGGGGAGCTGTTTTTT
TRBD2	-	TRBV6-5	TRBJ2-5	CASSFGLAGAGETQYF	TGTGCCAGCAGTTTTGGGCTAGCGGGAGCCGGGGAGACCCAGTACTTC
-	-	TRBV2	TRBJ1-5	CASSAQGGGGPQHF	TGTGCCAGCAGCGCGCAGGGAGGGGGAGGGCCCCAGCATTTT
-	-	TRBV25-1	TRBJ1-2	CASSPPAVNYGYTF	TGTGCCAGCAGTCCCCCGGCAGTCAACTATGGCTACACCTTC
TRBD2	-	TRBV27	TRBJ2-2	CASSLYPGGPITGELFF	TGTGCCAGCAGTTTATATCCGGGAGGGCCGATCACCGGGGAGCTGTTTTTT
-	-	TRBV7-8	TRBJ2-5	CASGWGLETQYF	TGTGCCAGTGGCTGGGGATTGGAGACCCAGTACTTC
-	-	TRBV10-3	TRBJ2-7	CATRDSGVGYEQYF	TGTGCCACCCGGGACTCAGGTGTAGGCTACGAGCAGTACTTC
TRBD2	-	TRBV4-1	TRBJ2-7	CASSQRFGLAGRDEQYF	TGCGCCAGCAGCCAGCGGTTCGGACTAGCGGGAAGAGACGAGCAGTACTTC
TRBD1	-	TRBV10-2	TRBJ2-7	CASSEGDRLYF	TGCGCCAGCAGTGAAGGGGACAGGCTGTACTTC
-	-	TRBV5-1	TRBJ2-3	CASSLEEAKLTDTQYF	TGCGCCAGCAGCTTGGAGGAGGCCAAGCTGACAGATACGCAGTATTTT
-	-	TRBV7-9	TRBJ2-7	CASSLTEAYEQYF	TGTGCCAGCAGCTTAACAGAGGCCTACGAGCAGTACTTC
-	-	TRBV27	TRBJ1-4	CASRGGTWVEKLFF	TGTGCCAGCAGGGGGGGGACATGGGTTGAAAAACTGTTTTTT
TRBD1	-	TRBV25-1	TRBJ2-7	CASSAPGTGAYEQYF	TGTGCCAGCAGTGCCCCCGGGACAGGGGCCTACGAGCAGTACTTC
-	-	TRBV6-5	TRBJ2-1	CASSYGGGYNEQFF	TGTGCCAGCAGTTACGGTGGAGGGTACAATGAGCAGTTCTTC
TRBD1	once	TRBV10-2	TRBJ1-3	CASSVGTASIVGNTIYF	TGCGCCAGCAGTGTCGGGACAGCTTCGATCGTGGGAAACACCATATATTTT
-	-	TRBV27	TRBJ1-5	CASSPGGYQPQHF	TGTGCCAGCAGCCCTGGGGGTTATCAGCCCCAGCATTTT
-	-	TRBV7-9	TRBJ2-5	CASSIQETQYF	TGTGCCAGCAGCATTCAAGAGACCCAGTACTTC
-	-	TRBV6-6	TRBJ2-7	CASTRRAPNYEQYF	TGTGCCAGCACCCGGAGAGCCCCGAACTACGAGCAGTACTTC
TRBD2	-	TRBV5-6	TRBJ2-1	CASSLVLAGLYNEQFF	TGTGCCAGCAGCTTGGTACTAGCGGGCCTCTACAATGAGCAGTTCTTC
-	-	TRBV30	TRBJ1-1	CAWRESGPEAFF	TGTGCCTGGAGGGAATCGGGACCGGAAGCTTTCTTT